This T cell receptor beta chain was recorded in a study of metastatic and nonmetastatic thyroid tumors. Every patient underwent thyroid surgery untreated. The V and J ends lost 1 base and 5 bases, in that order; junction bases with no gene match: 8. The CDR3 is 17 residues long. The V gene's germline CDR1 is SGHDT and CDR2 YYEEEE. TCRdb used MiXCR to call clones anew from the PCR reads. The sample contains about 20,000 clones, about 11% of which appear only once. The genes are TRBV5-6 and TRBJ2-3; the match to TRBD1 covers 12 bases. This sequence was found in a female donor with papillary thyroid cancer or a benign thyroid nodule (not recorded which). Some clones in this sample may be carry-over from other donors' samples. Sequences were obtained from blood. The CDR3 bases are TGTGCCAGCAGCTTGTCATCGGGACAGGGGGCAAAAGATACGCAGTATTTT. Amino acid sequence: CASSLSSGQGAKDTQYF.